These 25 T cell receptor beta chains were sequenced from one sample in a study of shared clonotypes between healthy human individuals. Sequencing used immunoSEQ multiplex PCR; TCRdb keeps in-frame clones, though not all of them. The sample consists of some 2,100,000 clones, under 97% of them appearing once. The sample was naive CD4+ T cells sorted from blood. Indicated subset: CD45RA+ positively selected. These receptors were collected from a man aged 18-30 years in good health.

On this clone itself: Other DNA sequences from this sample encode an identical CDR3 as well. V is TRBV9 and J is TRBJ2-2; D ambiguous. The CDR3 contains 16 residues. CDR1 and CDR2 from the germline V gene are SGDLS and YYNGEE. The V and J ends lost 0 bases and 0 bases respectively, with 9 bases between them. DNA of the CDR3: TGTGCCAGCAGCGTAGGTGGGAACGCGAACACCGGGGAGCTGTTTTTT. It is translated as CASSVGGNANTGELFF.

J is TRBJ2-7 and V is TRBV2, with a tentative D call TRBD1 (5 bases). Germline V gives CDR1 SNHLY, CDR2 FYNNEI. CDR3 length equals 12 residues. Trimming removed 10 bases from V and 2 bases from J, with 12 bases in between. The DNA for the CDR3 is TGTGCCACAGGGTCCTTTCCCTACGAGCAGTACTTC. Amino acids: CATGSFPYEQYF. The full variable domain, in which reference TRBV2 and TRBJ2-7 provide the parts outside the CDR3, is EPEVTQTPSHQVTQMGQEVILRCVPISNHLYFYWYRQILGQKVEFLVSFYNNEISEKSEIFDDQFSVERPDGSNFTLKIRSTKLEDSAMYFCATGSFPYEQYFGPGTRLTVT.

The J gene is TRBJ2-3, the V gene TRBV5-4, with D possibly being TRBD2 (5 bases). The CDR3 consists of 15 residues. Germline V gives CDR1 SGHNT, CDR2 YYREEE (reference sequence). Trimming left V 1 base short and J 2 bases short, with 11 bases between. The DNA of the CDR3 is TGTGCCAGCAGCTTGTTTACCGGGGACACAGATACGCAGTATTTT. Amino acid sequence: CASSLFTGDTDTQYF.

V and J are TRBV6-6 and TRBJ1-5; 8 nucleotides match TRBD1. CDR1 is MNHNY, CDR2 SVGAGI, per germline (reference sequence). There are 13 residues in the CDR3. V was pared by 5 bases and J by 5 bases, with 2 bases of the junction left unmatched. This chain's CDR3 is CASSPDRDQPQHF. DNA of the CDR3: TGTGCCAGCAGTCCGGACAGGGATCAGCCCCAGCATTTT.

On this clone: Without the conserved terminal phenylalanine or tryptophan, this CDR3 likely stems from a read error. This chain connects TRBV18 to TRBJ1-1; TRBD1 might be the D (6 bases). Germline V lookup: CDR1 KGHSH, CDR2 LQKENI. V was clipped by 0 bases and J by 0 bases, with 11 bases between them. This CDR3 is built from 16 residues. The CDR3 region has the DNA TGTGCCAGCTCACCACCCGGGGGGCGGATGAACACTGAAGCTTTCTCT. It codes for CASSPPGGRMNTEAFS.

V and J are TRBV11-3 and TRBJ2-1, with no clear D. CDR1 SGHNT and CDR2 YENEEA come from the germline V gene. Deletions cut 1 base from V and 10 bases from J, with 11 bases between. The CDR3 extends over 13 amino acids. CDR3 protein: CASSLVGPSEQFF. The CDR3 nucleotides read TGTGCCAGCAGCTTAGTGGGCCCGTCGGAGCAGTTCTTC.

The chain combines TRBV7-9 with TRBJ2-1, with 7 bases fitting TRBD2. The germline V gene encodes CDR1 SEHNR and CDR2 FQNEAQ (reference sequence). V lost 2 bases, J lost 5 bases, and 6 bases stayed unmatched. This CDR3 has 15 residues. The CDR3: CASSLMRERNNEQFF. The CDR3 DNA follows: TGTGCCAGCAGCTTAATGCGGGAGCGAAACAATGAGCAGTTCTTC.

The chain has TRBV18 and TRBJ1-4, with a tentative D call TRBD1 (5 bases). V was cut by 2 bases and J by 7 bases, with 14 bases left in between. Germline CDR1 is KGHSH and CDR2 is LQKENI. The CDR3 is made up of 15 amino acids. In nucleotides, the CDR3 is TGTGCCAGCTCACCAGGGACCCAGGACGGTGAAAAACTGTTTTTT. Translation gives CASSPGTQDGEKLFF.

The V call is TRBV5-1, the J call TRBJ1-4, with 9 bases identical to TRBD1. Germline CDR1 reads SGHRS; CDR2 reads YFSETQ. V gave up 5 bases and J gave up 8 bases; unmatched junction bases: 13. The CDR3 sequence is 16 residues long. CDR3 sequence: CASSSPAGQGKEKLFF. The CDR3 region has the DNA TGCGCCAGCAGTTCACCGGCCGGACAGGGGAAGGAAAAACTGTTTTTT.

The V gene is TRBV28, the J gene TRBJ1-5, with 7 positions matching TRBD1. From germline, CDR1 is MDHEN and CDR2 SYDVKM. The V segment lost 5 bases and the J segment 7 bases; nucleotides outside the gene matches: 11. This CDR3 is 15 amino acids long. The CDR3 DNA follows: TGTGCCAGCAGTCCGATGACAGGGTTTATGCAGCCCCAGCATTTT. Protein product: CASSPMTGFMQPQHF.

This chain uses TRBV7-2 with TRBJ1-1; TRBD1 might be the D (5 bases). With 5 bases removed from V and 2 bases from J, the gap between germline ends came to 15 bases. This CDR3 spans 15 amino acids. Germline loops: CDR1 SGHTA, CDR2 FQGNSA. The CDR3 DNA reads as TGTGCCAGCAGCCTATCCGGGGACCTAAACACTGAAGCTTTCTTT. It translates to CASSLSGDLNTEAFF.

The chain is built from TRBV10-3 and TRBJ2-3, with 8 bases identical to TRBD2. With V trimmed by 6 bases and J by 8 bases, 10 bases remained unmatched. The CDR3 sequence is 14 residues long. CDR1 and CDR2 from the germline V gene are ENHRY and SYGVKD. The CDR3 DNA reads TGTGCCATCAGCGGGGGGGCCTCGATTGCTACGCAGTATTTT. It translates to CAISGGASIATQYF.

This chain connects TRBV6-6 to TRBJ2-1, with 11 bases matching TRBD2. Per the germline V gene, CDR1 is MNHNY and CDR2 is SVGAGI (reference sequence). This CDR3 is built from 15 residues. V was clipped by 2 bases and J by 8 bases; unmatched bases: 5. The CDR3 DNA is TGTGCCAGCAGTTACAGCCTAGCGGGAGGCCATGAGCAGTTCTTC. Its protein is CASSYSLAGGHEQFF.

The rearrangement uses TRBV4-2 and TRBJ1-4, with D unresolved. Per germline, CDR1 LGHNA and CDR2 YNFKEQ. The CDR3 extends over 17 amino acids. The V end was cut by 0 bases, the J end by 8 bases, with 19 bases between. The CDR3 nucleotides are TGTGCCAGCAGCCAAGAAATCGTACCCCCTATGGGGGAAAAACTGTTTTTT. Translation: CASSQEIVPPMGEKLFF.

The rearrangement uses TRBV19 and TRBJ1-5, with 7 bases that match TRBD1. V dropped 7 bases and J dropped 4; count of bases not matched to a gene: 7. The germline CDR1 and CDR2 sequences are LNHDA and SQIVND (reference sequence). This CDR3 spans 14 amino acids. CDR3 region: CASNRQGGNQPQHF. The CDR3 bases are TGTGCCAGTAATCGTCAGGGGGGGAATCAGCCCCAGCATTTT.

CDR3 nucleotides: TGTGCCTGGAGTGAACAGATCGCTGGAAACACCATATATTTT. This codes for CAWSEQIAGNTIYF. This chain joins TRBV30 and TRBJ1-3; D remains ambiguous. Germline lookup yields CDR1 GTSNPN and CDR2 SVGIG (reference sequence). V lost 1 base and J lost 2, with 9 bases in between. The CDR3 sequence is 14 residues long.

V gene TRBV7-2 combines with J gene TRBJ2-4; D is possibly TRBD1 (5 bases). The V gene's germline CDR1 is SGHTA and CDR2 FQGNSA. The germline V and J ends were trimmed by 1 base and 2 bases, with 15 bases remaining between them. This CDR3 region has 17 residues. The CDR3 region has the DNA TGTGCCAGCAGCTTAGATTCGTGGACAATGCCCAAAAACATTCAGTACTTC. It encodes CASSLDSWTMPKNIQYF.

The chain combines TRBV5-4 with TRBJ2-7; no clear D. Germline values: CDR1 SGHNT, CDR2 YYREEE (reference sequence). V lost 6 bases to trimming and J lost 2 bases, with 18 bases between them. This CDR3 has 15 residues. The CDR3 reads CASTQMGRSPYEQYF. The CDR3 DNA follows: TGTGCCAGCACCCAGATGGGAAGATCGCCCTACGAGCAGTACTTC.

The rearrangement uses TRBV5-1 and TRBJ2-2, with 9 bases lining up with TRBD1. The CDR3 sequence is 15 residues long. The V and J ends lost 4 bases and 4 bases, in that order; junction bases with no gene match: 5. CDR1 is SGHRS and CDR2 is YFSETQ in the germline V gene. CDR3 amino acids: CASSPGGQGTGELFF. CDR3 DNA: TGCGCCAGCAGCCCGGGGGGACAGGGCACCGGGGAGCTGTTTTTT.

The CDR3 reads CASTLGPGVNSGYTF. Written as DNA, the CDR3 is TGTGCCAGCACCCTGGGGCCAGGGGTTAATTCTGGCTACACCTTC. The rearrangement joins TRBV28 to TRBJ1-2; weak D call: TRBD1 (6 bases). Trimming took off 7 bases at V and 7 bases at J, with 22 bases between the two ends. Germline V lookup: CDR1 MDHEN, CDR2 SYDVKM. The CDR3 covers 15 residues.

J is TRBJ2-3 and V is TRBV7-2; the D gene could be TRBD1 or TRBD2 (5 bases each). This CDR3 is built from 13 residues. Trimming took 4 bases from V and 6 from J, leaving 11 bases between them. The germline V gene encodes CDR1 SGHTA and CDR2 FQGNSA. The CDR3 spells CASSSRDQDTQYF. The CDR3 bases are TGTGCCAGCAGCTCAAGGGACCAGGATACGCAGTATTTT.

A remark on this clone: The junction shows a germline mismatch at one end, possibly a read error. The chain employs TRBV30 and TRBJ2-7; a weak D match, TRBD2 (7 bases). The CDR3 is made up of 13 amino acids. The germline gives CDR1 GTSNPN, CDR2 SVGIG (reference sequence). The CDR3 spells CAGRWGGLYEQYF. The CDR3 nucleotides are TGTGCCGGGAGGTGGGGGGGCCTGTACGAGCAGTACTTC.

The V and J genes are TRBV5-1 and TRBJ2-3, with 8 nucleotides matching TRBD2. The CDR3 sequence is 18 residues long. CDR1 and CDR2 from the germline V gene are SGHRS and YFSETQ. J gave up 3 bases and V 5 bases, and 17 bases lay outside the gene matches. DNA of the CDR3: TGCGCCAGCAGTAACAGCGGGGGACCGAACCGGAAGACAGATACGCAGTATTTT. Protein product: CASSNSGGPNRKTDTQYF.

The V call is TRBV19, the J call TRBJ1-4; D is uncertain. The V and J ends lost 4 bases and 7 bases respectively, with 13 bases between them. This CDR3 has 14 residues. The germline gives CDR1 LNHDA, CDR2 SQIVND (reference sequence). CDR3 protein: CASSTSSVGEKLFF. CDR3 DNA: TGTGCCAGTAGTACCTCCTCGGTCGGTGAAAAACTGTTTTTT.

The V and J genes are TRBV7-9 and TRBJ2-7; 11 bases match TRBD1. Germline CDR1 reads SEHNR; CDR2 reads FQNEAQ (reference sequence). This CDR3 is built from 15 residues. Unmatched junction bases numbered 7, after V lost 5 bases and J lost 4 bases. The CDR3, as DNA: TGTGCCAGCAGCACGGACAGGGGGCCTTGGTACGAGCAGTACTTC. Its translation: CASSTDRGPWYEQYF.